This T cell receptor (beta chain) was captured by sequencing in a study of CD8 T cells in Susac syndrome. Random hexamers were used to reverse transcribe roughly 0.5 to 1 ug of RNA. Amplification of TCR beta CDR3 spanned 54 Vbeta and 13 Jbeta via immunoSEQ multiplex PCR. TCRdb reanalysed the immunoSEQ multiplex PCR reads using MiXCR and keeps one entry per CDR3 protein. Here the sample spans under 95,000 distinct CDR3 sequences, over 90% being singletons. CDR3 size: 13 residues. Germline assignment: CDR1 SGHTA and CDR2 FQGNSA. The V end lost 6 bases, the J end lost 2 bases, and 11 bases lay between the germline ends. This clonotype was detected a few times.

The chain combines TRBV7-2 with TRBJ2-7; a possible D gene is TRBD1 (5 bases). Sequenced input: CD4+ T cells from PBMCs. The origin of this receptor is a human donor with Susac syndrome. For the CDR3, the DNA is TGTGCCAGCAGTTTATTAGGGGCCTACGAGCAGTACTTC. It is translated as CASSLLGAYEQYF. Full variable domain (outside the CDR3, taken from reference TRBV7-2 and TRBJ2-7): GAGVSQSPSNKVTEKGKDVELRCDPISGHTALYWYRQSLGQGLEFLIYFQGNSAPDKSGLPSDRFSAERTGGSVSTLTIQRTQQEDSAVYLCASSLLGAYEQYFGPGTRLTVT.